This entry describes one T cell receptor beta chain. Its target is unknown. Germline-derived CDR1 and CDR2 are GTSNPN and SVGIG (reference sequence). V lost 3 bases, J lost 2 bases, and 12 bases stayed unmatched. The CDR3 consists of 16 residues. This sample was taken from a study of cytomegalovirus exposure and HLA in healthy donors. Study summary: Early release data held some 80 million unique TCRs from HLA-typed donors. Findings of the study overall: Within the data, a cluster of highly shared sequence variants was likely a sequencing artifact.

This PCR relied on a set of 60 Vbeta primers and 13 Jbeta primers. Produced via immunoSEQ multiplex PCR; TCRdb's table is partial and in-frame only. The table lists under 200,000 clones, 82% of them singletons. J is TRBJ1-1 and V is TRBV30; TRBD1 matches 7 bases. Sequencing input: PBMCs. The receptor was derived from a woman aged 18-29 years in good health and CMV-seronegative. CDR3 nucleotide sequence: TGTGCCTGGAGCGGACCTGGTGGACAGGCCAACACTGAAGCTTTCTTT. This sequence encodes CAWSGPGGQANTEAFF.